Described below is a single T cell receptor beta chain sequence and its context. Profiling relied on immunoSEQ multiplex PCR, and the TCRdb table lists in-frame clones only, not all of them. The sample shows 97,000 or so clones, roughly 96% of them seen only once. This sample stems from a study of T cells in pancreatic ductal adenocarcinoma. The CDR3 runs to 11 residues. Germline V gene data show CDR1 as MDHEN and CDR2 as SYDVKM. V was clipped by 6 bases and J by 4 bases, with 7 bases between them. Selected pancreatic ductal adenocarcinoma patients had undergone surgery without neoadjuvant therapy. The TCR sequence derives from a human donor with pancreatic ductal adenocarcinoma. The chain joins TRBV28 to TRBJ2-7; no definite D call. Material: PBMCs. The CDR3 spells CASSIDYEQYF. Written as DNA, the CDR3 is TGTGCCAGCAGCATAGATTACGAGCAGTACTTC. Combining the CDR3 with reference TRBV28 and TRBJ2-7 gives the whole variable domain DVKVTQSSRYLVKRTGEKVFLECVQDMDHENMFWYRQDPGLGLRLIYFSYDVKMKEKGDIPEGYSVSREKKERFSLILESASTNQTSMYLCASSIDYEQYFGPGTRLTVT.